A single sample is the source of the 20 T cell receptor beta chains below, sequenced in a study of blood T cell repertoires in COVID-19. Here immunoSEQ multiplex PCR was the method, and the copy in TCRdb shows in-frame clones only, minus some. The sample shows about 190,000 clones, 65% to 80% of them seen only once. The sequenced sample was peripheral blood. All receptors come from a woman aged 50 to 65 with acute or convalescent COVID-19.

This sequence joins TRBV28 and TRBJ1-2, with D tentatively TRBD1 (6 bases). Germline loops: CDR1 MDHEN, CDR2 SYDVKM. V was trimmed by 7 bases and J by 8 bases, leaving 14 bases between them. The CDR3 is 12 amino acids. The CDR3 loop reads CASTTGNRGYTF. CDR3 nucleotides: TGTGCCAGCACTACAGGGAACAGAGGCTACACCTTC.

The chain employs TRBV27 and TRBJ1-6; D remains ambiguous. In germline, CDR1 is MNHEY, CDR2 SMNVEV (reference sequence). V was trimmed by 5 bases and J by 1 base, leaving 9 bases between them. The CDR3 is made up of 15 amino acids. This CDR3 is CASSAAGSYNSPLHF. DNA for the CDR3: TGTGCCAGCAGTGCGGCCGGGTCCTATAATTCACCCCTCCACTTT.

Many counts were recorded for this clone. The V gene is TRBV7-9, the J gene TRBJ2-1; 11 bases align to TRBD2. Losses at the gene ends were 4 bases for V and 5 bases for J; bases not matched to a gene: 7. Germline V gene sequence: CDR1 SEHNR, CDR2 FQNEAQ (reference sequence). The CDR3 spans 16 residues. The CDR3 DNA follows: TGTGCCAGCAGCTCACCCCCGGGACTAGCGGACAATGAGCAGTTCTTC. Its translation: CASSSPPGLADNEQFF.

The gene calls are TRBV7-9 and TRBJ1-2; unclear D gene. V shed 1 base and J shed 6 bases, with 9 bases lying between them. The CDR3 runs to 13 residues. Germline CDR1 and CDR2: SEHNR and FQNEAQ (reference sequence). The CDR3: CASSLGSSDGYTF. As DNA, the CDR3 is TGTGCCAGCAGCTTAGGGAGTAGTGATGGCTACACCTTC.

This chain links TRBV10-3 with TRBJ2-3; 11 positions agree with TRBD2. Germline V lookup: CDR1 ENHRY, CDR2 SYGVKD. CDR3 size: 15 residues. The junction had 4 bases not matched to a gene; V was cut back by 7 bases and J by 1 base. CDR3 sequence (DNA): TGTGCCATCAAACAACTAGCGGGGGGCACAGATACGCAGTATTTT. Encoded protein: CAIKQLAGGTDTQYF.

The chain recombines TRBV6-6 with TRBJ1-2, with no clear D. Germline CDR1 reads MNHNY; CDR2 reads SVGAGI (reference sequence). Trimming shortened V by 1 base and J by 2 bases, and 8 bases separated the two germline ends. There are 14 residues in the CDR3. CDR3 in amino acids: CASSYYRGNYGYTF. The CDR3 coding sequence is TGTGCCAGCAGTTACTACAGAGGGAACTATGGCTACACCTTC.

CDR3 protein: CASRRTSGGIGETQYF. CDR3 coding DNA: TGTGCCAGCAGACGGACTAGCGGGGGTATCGGAGAGACCCAGTACTTC. V and J are TRBV7-2 and TRBJ2-5; 13 positions agree with TRBD2. J was trimmed by 4 bases and V by 6 bases; bases with no gene match: 8. The CDR3 spans 16 residues. Germline values: CDR1 SGHTA, CDR2 FQGNSA. Combining the CDR3 with reference TRBV7-2 and TRBJ2-5 gives the whole variable domain GAGVSQSPSNKVTEKGKDVELRCDPISGHTALYWYRQSLGQGLEFLIYFQGNSAPDKSGLPSDRFSAERTGGSVSTLTIQRTQQEDSAVYLCASRRTSGGIGETQYFGPGTRLLVL.

The CDR3, as DNA: TGTGCCACCAGTGAGGCGGTTTCGAGCGAGCAGTACTTC. Protein sequence: CATSEAVSSEQYF. The V call is TRBV24-1, the J call TRBJ2-7; no clear D. V dropped 4 bases and J dropped 6 bases, with 12 bases sitting between them. In germline, CDR1 is KGHDR, CDR2 SFDVKD. The CDR3 loop spans 13 amino acids.

The rearrangement joins TRBV4-3 to TRBJ2-1; perhaps TRBD2 as D (6 bases). The V and J ends lost 4 bases and 6 bases respectively, with 16 bases between them. CDR3 length: 15 residues. Germline V gives CDR1 LGHNA, CDR2 YSLEER. Written as DNA, the CDR3 is TGCGCCAGCAGCCCCCGTAACGGGAGAGGCAATGAGCAGTTCTTC. This encodes CASSPRNGRGNEQFF.

For the CDR3, the DNA is TGTGCCAGCAGCTTTATCGGCGGGGTGGATTCACCCCTCCACTTT. Amino acids: CASSFIGGVDSPLHF. V and J are TRBV5-6 and TRBJ1-6; no firm D call. V was clipped by 2 bases and J by 8 bases, with 14 bases between them. CDR3 length: 15 residues. Germline lookup yields CDR1 SGHDT and CDR2 YYEEEE.

V is TRBV6-5 and J is TRBJ2-3, with 10 bases aligning to TRBD1. The CDR3 sequence is 15 residues long. In germline, CDR1 is MNHEY, CDR2 SVGAGI. V trimming: 2 bases; J trimming: 1 base; junction bases outside the gene matches: 0. CDR3 nucleotides: TGTGCCAGCAGTTACGGGACAGGGGGCACAGATACGCAGTATTTT. Amino acid sequence: CASSYGTGGTDTQYF.

In DNA, the CDR3 is TGTGCCAGCAGTCCTCGGACAAGAGGAAACACCATATATTTT. It codes for CASSPRTRGNTIYF. J is TRBJ1-3 and V is TRBV2; tentatively, D is TRBD1 (5 bases). The CDR3 has 14 residues. V lost 5 bases and J 4 bases, leaving 12 bases between the germline ends. The germline V gene encodes CDR1 SNHLY and CDR2 FYNNEI.

The chain combines TRBV30 with TRBJ2-2; TRBD2 agrees at 7 bases. V shed 2 bases and J 5 bases; nucleotides not matched to a gene: 5. This CDR3 is 14 amino acids long. Germline V gives CDR1 GTSNPN, CDR2 SVGIG (reference sequence). CDR3 region: CAWSPRGGTGELFF. CDR3 coding DNA: TGTGCCTGGAGTCCTCGCGGGGGAACCGGGGAGCTGTTTTTT.

This clone appeared a few times. The rearrangement joins TRBV6-6 to TRBJ2-1; 8 nucleotides match TRBD2. Per germline, CDR1 MNHNY and CDR2 SVGAGI (reference sequence). Trimming at V came to 6 bases and at J to 9 bases, leaving 7 bases not matched to a gene. This CDR3 is 13 amino acids long. The CDR3 bases are TGTGCCAGCAGCGGAGCGGGAGTTCTTGAGCAGTTCTTC. Its protein product is CASSGAGVLEQFF.

The chain links TRBV14 to TRBJ2-1; the D gene is possibly TRBD2 (6 bases). Germline V lookup: CDR1 SGHDN, CDR2 FVKESK. V lost 4 bases, J lost 4 bases, and 14 bases lay in between. The CDR3 is 15 amino acids. CDR3 bases: TGTGCCAGCAGCCGGGACGGAGGGAGGTACAATGAGCAGTTCTTC. This gives the protein CASSRDGGRYNEQFF. Full variable domain (missing parts from reference TRBV14 and TRBJ2-1): EAGVTQFPSHSVIEKGQTVTLRCDPISGHDNLYWYRRVMGKEIKFLLHFVKESKQDESGMPNNRFLAERTGGTYSTLKVQPAELEDSGVYFCASSRDGGRYNEQFFGPGTRLTVL.

The rearrangement joins TRBV6-5 to TRBJ2-3; TRBD2 matches at 7 bases. V shed 0 bases, J shed 1 base, and the junction held 1 base outside the gene matches. The CDR3 is made up of 15 amino acids. Germline assignment: CDR1 MNHEY and CDR2 SVGAGI. The CDR3 reads CASSYSSGGTDTQYF. The CDR3 nucleotides are TGTGCCAGCAGTTACTCGAGCGGGGGCACAGATACGCAGTATTTT.

The V call is TRBV4-1, the J call TRBJ2-3; 11 bases map to TRBD2. Germline CDR1 is MGHRA and CDR2 is YSYEKL. After removal of 4 bases from V and 8 bases from J, the junction contained 14 bases not matched to a gene. CDR3 length: 17 amino acids. DNA for the CDR3: TGCGCCAGCAGCCCTGAAAGAGGGCTAGCGGGGGGCGGTACGCAGTATTTT. This translates into CASSPERGLAGGGTQYF.

The CDR3 is CASSGQGLREKLFF. The CDR3 DNA reads as TGTGCCAGCAGTGGACAGGGTTTGAGGGAAAAACTGTTTTTT. The rearrangement links TRBV2 to TRBJ1-4; 7 nucleotides line up with TRBD1. The V segment lost 4 bases and the J segment 8 bases; nucleotides outside the gene matches: 7. Germline V gene lookup returns CDR1 SNHLY and CDR2 FYNNEI. This CDR3 contains 14 residues.

This chain connects TRBV19 to TRBJ2-7; 10 bases align to TRBD2. The V gene end was trimmed by 4 bases and the J gene end by 3 bases; junction bases not matched to a gene: 3. CDR1 and CDR2 (germline): LNHDA, SQIVND (reference sequence). The CDR3 runs to 14 residues. Here the CDR3 DNA reads TGTGCCAGTAGTACGACTAGCGGGTACTACGAGCAGTACTTC. This sequence encodes CASSTTSGYYEQYF.

The J gene is TRBJ1-6, the V gene TRBV9, with TRBD1 matching over 12 bases. The trim removed 0 bases at V and 5 bases at J, leaving 3 bases unmatched. Germline V CDR1 and CDR2: SGDLS, YYNGEE. CDR3 length: 17 amino acids. CDR3 region: CASSVGDRGRDNSPLHF. The CDR3 region has the DNA TGTGCCAGCAGCGTAGGGGACAGGGGGCGGGATAATTCACCCCTCCACTTT.